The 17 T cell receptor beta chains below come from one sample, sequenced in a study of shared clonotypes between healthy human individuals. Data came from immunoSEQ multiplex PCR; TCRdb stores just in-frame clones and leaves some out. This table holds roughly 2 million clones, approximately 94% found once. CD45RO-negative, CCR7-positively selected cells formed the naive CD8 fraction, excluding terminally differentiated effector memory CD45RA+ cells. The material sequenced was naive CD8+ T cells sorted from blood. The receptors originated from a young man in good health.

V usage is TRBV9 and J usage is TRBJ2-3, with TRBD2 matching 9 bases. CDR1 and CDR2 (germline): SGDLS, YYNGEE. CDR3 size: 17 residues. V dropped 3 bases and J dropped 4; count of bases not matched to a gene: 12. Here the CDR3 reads CASSARLGTSRADTQYF. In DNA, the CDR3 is TGTGCCAGCAGCGCACGACTGGGGACTAGCAGGGCAGATACGCAGTATTTT.

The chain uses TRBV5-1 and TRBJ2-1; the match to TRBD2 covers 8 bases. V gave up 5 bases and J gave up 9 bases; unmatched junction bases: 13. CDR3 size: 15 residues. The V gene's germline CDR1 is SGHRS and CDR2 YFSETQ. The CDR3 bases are TGCGCCAGCAGAGGTGCTAGCGGGCCGGACGTTGAGCAGTTCTTC. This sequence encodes CASRGASGPDVEQFF.

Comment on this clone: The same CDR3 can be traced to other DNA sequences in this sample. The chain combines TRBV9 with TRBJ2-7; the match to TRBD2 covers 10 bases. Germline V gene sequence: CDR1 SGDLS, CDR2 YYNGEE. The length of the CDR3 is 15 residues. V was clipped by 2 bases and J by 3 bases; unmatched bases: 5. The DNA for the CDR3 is TGTGCCAGCAGCGTCGGACTAGCGGACAGCTACGAGCAGTACTTC. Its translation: CASSVGLADSYEQYF.

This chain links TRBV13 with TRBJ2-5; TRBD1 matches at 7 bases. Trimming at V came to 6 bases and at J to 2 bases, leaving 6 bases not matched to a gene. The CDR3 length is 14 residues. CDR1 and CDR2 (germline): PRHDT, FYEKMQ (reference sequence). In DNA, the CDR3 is TGTGCCAGCAGTGAACAGGGGACACAAGAGACCCAGTACTTC. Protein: CASSEQGTQETQYF. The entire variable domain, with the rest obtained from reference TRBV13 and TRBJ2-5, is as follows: AAGVIQSPRHLIKEKRETATLKCYPIPRHDTVYWYQQGPGQDPQFLISFYEKMQSDKGSIPDRFSAQQFSDYHSELNMSSLELGDSALYFCASSEQGTQETQYFGPGTRLLVL.

CDR3 loop: CASSQETSGGSYNEQFF. The DNA of the CDR3 is TGCGCCAGCAGCCAAGAAACTAGCGGGGGTTCCTACAATGAGCAGTTCTTC. The rearrangement links TRBV4-1 to TRBJ2-1; 11 bases fit TRBD2. V trimming: 0 bases; J trimming: 1 base; junction bases outside the gene matches: 2. The CDR3 has 17 residues. Germline lookup yields CDR1 MGHRA and CDR2 YSYEKL.

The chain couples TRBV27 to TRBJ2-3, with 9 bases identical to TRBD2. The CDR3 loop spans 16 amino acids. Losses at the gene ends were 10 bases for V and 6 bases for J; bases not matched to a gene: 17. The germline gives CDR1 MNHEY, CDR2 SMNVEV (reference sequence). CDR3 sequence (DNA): TGTGCCACTCGAGGGACTAGCTCACCCTCGGGGGATACGCAGTATTTT. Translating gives CATRGTSSPSGDTQYF.

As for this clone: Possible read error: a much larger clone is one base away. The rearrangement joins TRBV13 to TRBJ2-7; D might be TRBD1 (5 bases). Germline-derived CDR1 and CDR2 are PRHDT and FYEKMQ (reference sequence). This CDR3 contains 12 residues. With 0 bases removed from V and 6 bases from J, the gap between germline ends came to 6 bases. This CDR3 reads CASSLGGVEQYF. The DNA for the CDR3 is TGTGCCAGCAGCTTAGGAGGGGTCGAGCAGTACTTC.

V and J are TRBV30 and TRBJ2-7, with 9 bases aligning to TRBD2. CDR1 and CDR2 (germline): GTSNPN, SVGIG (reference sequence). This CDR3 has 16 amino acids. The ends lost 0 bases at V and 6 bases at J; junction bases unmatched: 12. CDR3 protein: CAWSVNPLAGMGEQYF. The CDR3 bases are TGTGCCTGGAGTGTAAATCCCCTAGCGGGAATGGGCGAGCAGTACTTC.

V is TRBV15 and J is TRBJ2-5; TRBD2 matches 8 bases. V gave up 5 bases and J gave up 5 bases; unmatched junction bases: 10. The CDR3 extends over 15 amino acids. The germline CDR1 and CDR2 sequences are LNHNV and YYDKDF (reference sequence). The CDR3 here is CATSPHAGGGETQYF. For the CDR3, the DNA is TGTGCCACCAGCCCCCACGCGGGGGGCGGGGAGACCCAGTACTTC.

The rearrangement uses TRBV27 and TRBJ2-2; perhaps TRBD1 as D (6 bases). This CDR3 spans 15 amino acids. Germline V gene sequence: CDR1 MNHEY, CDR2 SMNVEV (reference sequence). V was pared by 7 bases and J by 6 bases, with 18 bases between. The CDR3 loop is CASTWGLSYAGELFF. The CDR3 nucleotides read TGTGCCAGCACCTGGGGGCTATCCTACGCCGGGGAGCTGTTTTTT.

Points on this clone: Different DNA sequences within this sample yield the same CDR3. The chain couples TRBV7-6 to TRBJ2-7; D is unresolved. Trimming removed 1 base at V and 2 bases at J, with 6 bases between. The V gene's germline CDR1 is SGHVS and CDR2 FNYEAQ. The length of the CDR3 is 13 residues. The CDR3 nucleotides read TGTGCCAGCAGCTTAGGAACAGCCTACGAGCAGTACTTC. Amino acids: CASSLGTAYEQYF.

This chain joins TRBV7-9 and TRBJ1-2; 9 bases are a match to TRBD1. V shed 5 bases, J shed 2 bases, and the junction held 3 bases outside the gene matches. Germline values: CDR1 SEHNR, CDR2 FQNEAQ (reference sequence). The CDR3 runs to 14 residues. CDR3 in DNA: TGTGCCAGCAGCGCCGGGACAGGGAACTATGGCTACACCTTC. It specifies CASSAGTGNYGYTF.

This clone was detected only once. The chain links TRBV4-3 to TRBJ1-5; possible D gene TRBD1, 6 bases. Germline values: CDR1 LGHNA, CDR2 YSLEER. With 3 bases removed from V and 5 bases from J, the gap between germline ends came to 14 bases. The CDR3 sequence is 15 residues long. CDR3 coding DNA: TGCGCCAGCAGCCAGATGGCAGGGGCCGATCAGCCCCAGCATTTT. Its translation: CASSQMAGADQPQHF.

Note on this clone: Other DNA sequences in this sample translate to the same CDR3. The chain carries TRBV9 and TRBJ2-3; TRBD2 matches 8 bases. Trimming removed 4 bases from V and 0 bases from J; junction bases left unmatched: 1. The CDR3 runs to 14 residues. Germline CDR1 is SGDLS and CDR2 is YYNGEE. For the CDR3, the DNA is TGTGCCAGCAGCACTAGCGGCAGCACAGATACGCAGTATTTT. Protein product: CASSTSGSTDTQYF. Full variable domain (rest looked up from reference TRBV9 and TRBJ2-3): DSGVTQTPKHLITATGQRVTLRCSPRSGDLSVYWYQQSLDQGLQFLIQYYNGEERAKGNILERFSAQQFPDLHSELNLSSLELGDSALYFCASSTSGSTDTQYFGPGTRLTVL.

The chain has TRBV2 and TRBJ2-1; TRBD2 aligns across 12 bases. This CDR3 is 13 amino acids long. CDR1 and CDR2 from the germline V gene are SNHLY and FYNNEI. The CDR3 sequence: CAAFLAGGHEQFF. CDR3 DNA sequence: TGTGCAGCTTTTCTAGCGGGGGGGCATGAGCAGTTCTTC.

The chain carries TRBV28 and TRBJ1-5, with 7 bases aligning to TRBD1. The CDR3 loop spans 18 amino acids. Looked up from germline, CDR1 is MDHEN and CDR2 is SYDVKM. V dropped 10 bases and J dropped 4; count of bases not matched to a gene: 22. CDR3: CATGGTETGYFENQPQHF. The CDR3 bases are TGTGCCACGGGAGGTACCGAGACAGGGTATTTTGAAAATCAGCCCCAGCATTTT.

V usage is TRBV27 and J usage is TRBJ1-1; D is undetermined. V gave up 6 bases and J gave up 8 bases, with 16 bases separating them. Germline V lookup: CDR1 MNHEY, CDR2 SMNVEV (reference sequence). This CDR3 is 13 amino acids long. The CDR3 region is CASRQNHSSEAFF. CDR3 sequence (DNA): TGTGCCAGCAGACAAAACCATAGTTCGGAAGCTTTCTTT.